What follows are 24 T cell receptor beta chains derived from one specimen sequenced in a study of T-cell reconstitution after alpha-beta-depleted transplantation in children (dated by TCRdb to 2016 to 2018). The library was made by PCR. This sample was sequenced with an Illumina HiSeq 2500. TCR libraries were prepared with molecular barcoding, using unique molecular identifiers to normalize TCRbeta repertoire quantification. The public reads were run again by TCRdb, first through fastp at Q25 and then through MiXCR, and only productive beta chains were kept. When rows share a CDR3 protein, they turn into one entry using the most common DNA and genes. Here the sample has some 490,000 distinct CDR3 sequences; around 12% occur a single time. The ten largest clones take up 4.5% to 6% of the sample. The sequenced sample was PBMCs from the stem cell graft donor, obtained from the stem cell graft. These receptors all stem from a human donor who donated a stem cell graft to a child with combined immunodeficiency.

This clonotype was seen a few times. The chain uses TRBV7-8 and TRBJ1-5, with D possibly TRBD1 on 6 matching bases. This CDR3 is 17 amino acids long. Trimming took 4 bases from V and 0 from J, leaving 16 bases between them. Germline V gene lookup returns CDR1 SGHVS and CDR2 FQNEAQ. CDR3 in DNA: TGTGCCAGCAGCTCGCATCAGGGACACTATAGCAATCAGCCCCAGCATTTT. Translated, it gives CASSSHQGHYSNQPQHF.

The sample holds many counts of this clonotype. The V call is TRBV12-3 or TRBV12-4, the J call TRBJ2-1; 7 nucleotides agree with TRBD2. There are 14 residues in the CDR3. Trimming cost V 5 bases and J 9 bases; bases outside gene matches: 10. The CDR3 nucleotides are TGTGCCAGCAGTCCTAGAGAAGCGGGGTTTGAGCAGTTCTTC. This gives the protein CASSPREAGFEQFF.

This chain joins TRBV3-1 and TRBJ2-1; TRBD1 might be the D (6 bases). CDR3 length equals 14 residues. Trimming took 4 bases from V and 5 from J, leaving 12 bases between them. Germline assignment: CDR1 LGHDT and CDR2 YNNKEL (reference sequence). The CDR3 DNA reads TGTGCCAGCAGCCTCTGGACAGCTGACAATGAGCAGTTCTTC. Its protein is CASSLWTADNEQFF.

This clonotype was seen more than once but under ten times. The gene calls are TRBV12-3 or TRBV12-4 and TRBJ2-3, with a weak D call TRBD2 (5 bases). There are 15 residues in the CDR3. The germline V and J ends were trimmed by 6 bases and 1 base, with 14 bases remaining between them. The CDR3 reads CASRQTGFGTDTQYF. The DNA for the CDR3 is TGTGCCAGCAGACAGACGGGGTTTGGCACAGATACGCAGTATTTT.

This clonotype occurred a few times. CDR3 in amino acids: CASSGSVPPYEQYF. The CDR3, as DNA: TGTGCCAGCAGCGGCAGCGTACCCCCTTACGAGCAGTACTTC. The chain links TRBV7-9 to TRBJ2-7; D is unresolved. Germline V gene lookup returns CDR1 SEHNR and CDR2 FQNEAQ (reference sequence). The V end was cut by 5 bases, the J end by 4 bases, with 15 bases between. The CDR3 covers 14 residues.

The chain recombines TRBV5-1 with TRBJ2-2, with D possibly matching TRBD2 (6 bases). V dropped 2 bases and J dropped 4 bases, with 12 bases sitting between them. This CDR3 has 15 amino acids. Germline V gene data show CDR1 as SGHRS and CDR2 as YFSETQ. The CDR3 here is CASSFAGSSTGELFF. CDR3 nucleotides: TGCGCCAGCAGCTTTGCGGGATCAAGCACCGGGGAGCTGTTTTTT.

On this clonotype itself: One base away lies a much larger clone, so this may be a sequencing read error. The gene calls are TRBV12-3 or TRBV12-4 and TRBJ2-4; 11 bases are shared with TRBD2. CDR3 length equals 17 residues. CDR3 bases: TGTACCAGCAGTTCACTACTAGCGGGAGTGTCCAAAAACATTCAGTACTTC. Encoded protein: CTSSSLLAGVSKNIQYF.

This clonotype has more than one count but fewer than ten. V and J are TRBV6-5 and TRBJ2-7; D not certain. The V end lost 2 bases, the J end lost 0 bases, and 11 bases lay between the germline ends. The germline gives CDR1 MNHEY, CDR2 SVGAGI. The CDR3 loop spans 15 amino acids. CDR3 protein: CASSYVGGASYEQYF. The CDR3 DNA reads as TGTGCCAGCAGTTACGTCGGCGGAGCCTCCTACGAGCAGTACTTC.

The chain employs TRBV18 and TRBJ1-6, with 8 bases lining up with TRBD1. Unmatched junction bases numbered 12, after V lost 5 bases and J lost 9 bases. The CDR3 is 16 residues long. CDR1 KGHSH and CDR2 LQKENI come from the germline V gene. The CDR3 sequence is CASSSTGGFGSSPLHF. CDR3 nucleotide sequence: TGTGCCAGCTCATCTACAGGGGGATTTGGGAGTTCACCCCTCCACTTT.

The chain couples TRBV6-5 to TRBJ2-1; 9 nucleotides line up with TRBD2. CDR1 is MNHEY and CDR2 is SVGAGI in the germline V gene. Trimming took 4 bases from V and 9 from J; bases not matched to a gene: 10. This CDR3 is built from 15 residues. This CDR3 is CASSFDGLALSEQFF. The CDR3 region has the DNA TGTGCCAGCAGTTTTGATGGACTAGCGTTAAGTGAGCAGTTCTTC.

This clonotype was seen a few times. At one end, the junction sequence differs from germline, possibly due to a read error. The chain employs TRBV7-7 and TRBJ2-3; TRBD2 matches at 10 bases. Per germline, CDR1 SSHAT and CDR2 FNYEAQ (reference sequence). The CDR3 consists of 13 residues. CDR3 protein: CASSTSGADTQYF. The CDR3 DNA is TGTGCTAGCAGCACTAGCGGGGCTGATACGCAGTATTTT.

Only a few counts were recorded for this clonotype. This chain uses TRBV24-1 with TRBJ2-5; D is tentatively TRBD1 or TRBD2 (6 bases each). Germline CDR1 is KGHDR and CDR2 is SFDVKD. V was trimmed by 7 bases and J by 1 base, leaving 12 bases between them. This CDR3 is 14 amino acids long. CDR3 coding DNA: TGTGCCACCAGCACTTCGGGGGCCCAAGAGACCCAGTACTTC. Translation: CATSTSGAQETQYF.

The gene calls are TRBV30 and TRBJ1-1; no reliable D call. Germline assignment: CDR1 GTSNPN and CDR2 SVGIG (reference sequence). The V gene lost 5 bases and the J gene lost 4 bases, with 14 bases spanning the gap. The CDR3 extends over 13 amino acids. This CDR3 is CAWLVLPGTEAFF. CDR3 bases: TGTGCCTGGTTAGTCCTCCCGGGCACTGAAGCTTTCTTT. Combining the CDR3 with reference TRBV30 and TRBJ1-1 gives the whole variable domain SQTIHQWPATLVQPVGSPLSLECTVEGTSNPNLYWYRQAAGRGLQLLFYSVGIGQISSEVPQNLSASRPQDRQFILSSKKLLLSDSGFYLCAWLVLPGTEAFFGQGTRLTVV.

This clonotype was recorded at least ten times. J is TRBJ2-7 and V is TRBV7-2, with TRBD2 as a possible D gene (7 bases). CDR1 SGHTA and CDR2 FQGNSA come from the germline V gene. CDR3 length: 14 residues. The V and J ends lost 5 bases and 2 bases respectively, with 13 bases between them. CDR3 sequence: CASSPEGGTYEQYF. The CDR3 nucleotides are TGTGCCAGCAGCCCCGAGGGGGGGACCTACGAGCAGTACTTC.

The CDR3 coding sequence is TGTGCCTGGAGCCTGCGGGACGCCGGGGAGCTGTTTTTT. Protein product: CAWSLRDAGELFF. The chain carries TRBV30 and TRBJ2-2; weak D call: TRBD2 (6 bases). V was cut by 3 bases and J by 6 bases, with 11 bases left in between. Per germline, CDR1 GTSNPN and CDR2 SVGIG (reference sequence). The CDR3 has 13 amino acids.

In this sample, this clonotype turned up many times. The chain links TRBV24-1 to TRBJ1-5; weak D call: TRBD1 (6 bases). The CDR3 extends over 16 amino acids. Trimming took off 4 bases at V and 2 bases at J, with 14 bases between the two ends. The germline gives CDR1 KGHDR, CDR2 SFDVKD. The CDR3 bases are TGTGCCACCAGTGAAAAGGGGGGATTGGGCAATCAGCCCCAGCATTTT. It yields the protein CATSEKGGLGNQPQHF.

This clonotype has at least ten counts. V and J are TRBV12-3 or TRBV12-4 and TRBJ2-2, with 7 bases identical to TRBD1. The CDR3 length is 13 residues. V gave up 6 bases and J gave up 5 bases; unmatched junction bases: 3. In DNA, the CDR3 is TGTGCCAGCAGCCCCAGGGGGACCGGGGAGCTGTTTTTT. Amino acids: CASSPRGTGELFF.

The chain employs TRBV5-1 and TRBJ2-1; TRBD1 matches at 8 bases. The CDR3 covers 15 residues. The germline CDR1 and CDR2 sequences are SGHRS and YFSETQ. V lost 2 bases to trimming and J lost 4 bases; unmatched junction nucleotides: 5. As DNA, the CDR3 is TGCGCCAGCAGCTTATCGACAGGGGATTACAATGAGCAGTTCTTC. It codes for CASSLSTGDYNEQFF.

The genes are TRBV5-6 and TRBJ2-7; D is possibly TRBD1 or TRBD2 (5 bases each). Trimming removed 3 bases from V and 2 bases from J, with 21 bases in between. This CDR3 region has 17 residues. Germline loops: CDR1 SGHDT, CDR2 YYEEEE. CDR3 loop: CASSSTSGWDPPYEQYF. CDR3 nucleotides: TGTGCCAGCAGCTCAACGAGTGGTTGGGACCCACCCTACGAGCAGTACTTC.

The CDR3 here is CASSVGPSGGYQETQYF. CDR3 DNA sequence: TGTGCCAGCAGCGTAGGTCCTAGCGGGGGCTACCAAGAGACCCAGTACTTC. The chain combines TRBV9 with TRBJ2-5, with 10 bases fitting TRBD2. This CDR3 contains 17 residues. J was trimmed by 0 bases and V by 0 bases; bases with no gene match: 5. Germline CDR1 reads SGDLS; CDR2 reads YYNGEE.

This rearrangement joins TRBV27 to TRBJ2-7, with D possibly matching TRBD1 (6 bases). Germline V gene sequence: CDR1 MNHEY, CDR2 SMNVEV (reference sequence). V gave up 5 bases and J gave up 4 bases, with 18 bases separating them. This CDR3 spans 15 amino acids. The CDR3 loop is CASSLSGTRPYEQYF. CDR3 nucleotides: TGTGCCAGCAGTCTCTCCGGGACAAGACCTTACGAGCAGTACTTC.

The genes are TRBV2 and TRBJ2-7; D is unresolved. V was clipped by 8 bases and J by 6 bases, with 17 bases between them. Germline loops: CDR1 SNHLY, CDR2 FYNNEI. The CDR3 spans 13 residues. CDR3 nucleotide sequence: TGTGCCAGCCATCCCATGGGAATGATCGAGCAGTACTTC. This codes for CASHPMGMIEQYF.

This chain uses TRBV7-7 with TRBJ2-1; 9 nucleotides align to TRBD1. V gave up 5 bases and J gave up 5 bases; unmatched junction bases: 7. From germline, CDR1 is SSHAT and CDR2 FNYEAQ (reference sequence). CDR3 length equals 15 residues. The CDR3 DNA is TGTGCCAGCAGCAAGGACAGGGGCATAAACAATGAGCAGTTCTTC. It encodes CASSKDRGINNEQFF.

This clonotype was observed a few times. The chain couples TRBV19 to TRBJ2-1; D remains ambiguous. The V end lost 5 bases, the J end lost 9 bases, and 14 bases lay between the germline ends. Per the germline V gene, CDR1 is LNHDA and CDR2 is SQIVND (reference sequence). CDR3 length: 13 amino acids. This CDR3 reads CASSAVEYTEQFF. The CDR3 DNA reads TGTGCCAGTAGTGCTGTCGAATATACTGAGCAGTTCTTC.